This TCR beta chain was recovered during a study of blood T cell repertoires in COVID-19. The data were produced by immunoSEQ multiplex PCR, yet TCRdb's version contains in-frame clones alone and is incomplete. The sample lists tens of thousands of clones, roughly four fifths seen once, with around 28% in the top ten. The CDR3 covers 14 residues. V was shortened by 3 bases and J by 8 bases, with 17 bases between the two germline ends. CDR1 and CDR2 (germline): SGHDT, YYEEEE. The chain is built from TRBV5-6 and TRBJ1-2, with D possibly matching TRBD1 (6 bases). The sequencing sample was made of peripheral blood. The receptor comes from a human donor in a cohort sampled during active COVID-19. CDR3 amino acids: CASSYRDGGGGYTF. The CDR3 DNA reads TGTGCCAGCAGCTACAGGGACGGCGGGGGAGGCTACACCTTC.